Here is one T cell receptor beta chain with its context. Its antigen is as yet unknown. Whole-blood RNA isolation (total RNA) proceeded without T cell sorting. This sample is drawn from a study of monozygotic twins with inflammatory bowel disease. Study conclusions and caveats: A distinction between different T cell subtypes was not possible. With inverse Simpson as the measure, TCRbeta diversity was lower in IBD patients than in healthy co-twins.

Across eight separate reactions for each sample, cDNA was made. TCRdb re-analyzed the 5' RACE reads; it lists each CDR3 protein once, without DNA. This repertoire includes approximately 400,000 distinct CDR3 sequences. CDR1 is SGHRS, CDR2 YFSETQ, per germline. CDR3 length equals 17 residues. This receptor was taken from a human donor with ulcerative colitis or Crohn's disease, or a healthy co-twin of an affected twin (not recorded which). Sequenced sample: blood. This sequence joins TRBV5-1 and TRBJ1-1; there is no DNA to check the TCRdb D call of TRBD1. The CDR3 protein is CASSSNLVSHMNTEAFF.